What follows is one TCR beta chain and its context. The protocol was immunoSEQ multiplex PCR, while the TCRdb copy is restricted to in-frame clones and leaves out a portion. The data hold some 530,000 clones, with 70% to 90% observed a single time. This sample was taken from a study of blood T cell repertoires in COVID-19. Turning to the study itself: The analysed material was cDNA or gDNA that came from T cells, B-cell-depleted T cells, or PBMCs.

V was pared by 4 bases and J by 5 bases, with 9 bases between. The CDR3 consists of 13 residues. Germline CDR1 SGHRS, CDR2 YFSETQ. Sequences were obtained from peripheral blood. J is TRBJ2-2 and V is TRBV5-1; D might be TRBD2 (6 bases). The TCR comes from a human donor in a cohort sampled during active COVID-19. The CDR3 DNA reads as TGCGCCAGCAGCCCGGGGGAGACCGGGGAGCTGTTTTTT. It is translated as CASSPGETGELFF.